Listed below are T cell receptor beta chains from one sample, sequenced in a study of T cells after yellow fever vaccination. TCRdb processed the 5' RACE reads anew with MiXCR; each CDR3 protein has one entry. The profile shows 300,000 or so distinct CDR3 sequences, around 4.1% of them singletons. Source: PBMCs, taken 5 days after the yellow fever booster vaccination. The receptors here all came from a man between 18 and 29 years old who received the YFV17D yellow fever vaccine. Both conserved end residues are part of each CDR3. A D gene is named only where the DNA matches it firmly. Clone sizes are given selectively: once, few, many, or a class where the clone is expanded.

TRBJ2-2 15 many TRBD1 TRBV5-1 CASSPGQINTGELFF TGCGCCAGCAGCCCGGGACAGATAAACACCGGGGAGCTGTTTTTT
TRBJ1-5 14 - - TRBV18 CASSPTGNNQPQHF TGTGCCAGCTCACCAACAGGGAACAATCAGCCCCAGCATTTT
TRBJ1-6 15 - TRBD1 TRBV12-3/TRBV12-4 CASSRQQGNNSPLHF TGTGCCAGCAGCCGACAACAGGGGAATAATTCACCCCTCCACTTT
TRBJ2-5 15 few - TRBV4-1 CASSQDVIGQETQYF TGCGCCAGCAGCCAAGATGTGATCGGGCAAGAGACCCAGTACTTC
TRBJ2-5 15 few - TRBV7-2 CASSLAQGRLETQYF TGTGCCAGCAGCTTAGCGCAGGGAAGGTTAGAGACCCAGTACTTC
TRBJ1-1 13 many - TRBV6-5 CATLHTDTTEAFF TGTGCCACACTTCACACGGACACCACTGAAGCTTTCTTT
TRBJ1-5 16 - - TRBV2 CASSEFGVKDDQPQHF TGTGCCAGCAGTGAATTCGGTGTCAAGGACGATCAGCCCCAGCATTTT
TRBJ2-1 17 - TRBD2 TRBV7-8 CASTLFFAGGSRNEQFF TGTGCCAGCACCCTTTTTTTTGCGGGGGGGTCACGGAATGAGCAGTTCTTC
TRBJ1-3 18 many - TRBV7-8 CASSPVLRSLGAGNTIYF TGTGCCAGCAGCCCTGTACTGCGCAGTCTAGGCGCTGGAAACACCATATATTTT
TRBJ1-2 15 few - TRBV7-8 CASSEIRQDTYGYTF TGTGCCAGCAGCGAAATACGACAGGATACCTATGGCTACACCTTC
TRBJ2-3 13 - - TRBV3-1 CASSQEATDTQYF TGTGCCAGCAGCCAAGAAGCCACAGATACGCAGTATTTT
TRBJ2-1 11 few - TRBV14 CASSHAGEQFF TGTGCCAGCAGCCATGCAGGGGAGCAGTTCTTC
TRBJ2-1 18 many TRBD2 TRBV4-3 CASSQDPGTSGAYNEQFF TGCGCCAGCAGCCAAGATCCCGGGACTAGCGGGGCTTACAATGAGCAGTTCTTC
TRBJ1-5 14 - - TRBV30 CAWSPLNPGQPQHF TGTGCCTGGAGCCCTTTGAATCCCGGTCAGCCCCAGCATTTT
TRBJ2-5 17 few TRBD1 TRBV15 CATSRVRGQRNRETQYF TGTGCCACCAGCAGAGTCCGGGGACAGCGTAATCGCGAGACCCAGTACTTC
TRBJ2-1 13 - - TRBV30 CAWSRESYNEQFF TGTGCCTGGTCCCGGGAGTCCTACAATGAGCAGTTCTTC
TRBJ1-1 11 few - TRBV20-1 CSASRATEAFF TGCAGTGCTAGCAGGGCCACTGAAGCTTTCTTT
TRBJ2-5 12 few - TRBV14 CASSHVYETQYF TGTGCCAGCAGCCACGTTTACGAGACCCAGTACTTC
TRBJ1-5 13 few - TRBV10-3 CASHPGTNQPQHF TGTGCCTCCCATCCGGGTACCAATCAGCCCCAGCATTTT
TRBJ1-2 15 few - TRBV10-3 CAISDREIVGYGYTF TGTGCCATCAGTGACCGGGAGATAGTTGGGTATGGCTACACCTTC
TRBJ2-3 13 many - TRBV27 CASSLLSTDTQYF TGTGCCAGCAGTTTACTCAGCACAGATACGCAGTATTTT
TRBJ1-2 17 - - TRBV6-5 CASSYSPDAAANYGYTF TGTGCCAGCAGTTATAGCCCCGACGCGGCAGCTAACTATGGCTACACCTTC
TRBJ2-1 15 few - TRBV14 CASSQDEVPWDEQFF TGTGCCAGCAGCCAAGATGAGGTCCCGTGGGATGAGCAGTTCTTC
TRBJ2-5 14 many - TRBV5-1 CASSLRGDQETQYF TGCGCCAGCAGCTTGAGGGGCGACCAAGAGACCCAGTACTTC
TRBJ1-1 15 many TRBD1 TRBV6-2/TRBV6-3 CASSLADRFRAEAFF TGTGCCAGCAGTCTGGCGGACAGGTTTCGCGCTGAAGCTTTCTTT
TRBJ2-1 14 many TRBD2 TRBV11-2 CATGPRGGYNEQFF TGTGCCACAGGCCCGCGGGGGGGGTACAATGAGCAGTTCTTC